This entry lists 6 T cell receptor beta chains sequenced from one sample in a study of blood T cell repertoires in COVID-19. Sequencing used immunoSEQ multiplex PCR; TCRdb keeps in-frame clones, though not all of them. Here the sample spans fewer than 250,000 clones, roughly 84% being singletons. Sequences were obtained from PBMCs or T cells enriched from blood (not recorded which). The receptors come from a man aged 25 to 40 in a cohort exposed to, infected with or recovered from COVID-19 (not recorded which).

The chain couples TRBV28 to TRBJ1-2; 10 nucleotides line up with TRBD1. J was trimmed by 7 bases and V by 4 bases; bases with no gene match: 6. Per the germline V gene, CDR1 is MDHEN and CDR2 is SYDVKM. The CDR3 contains 14 residues. The CDR3 here is CASSWTGGESGYTF. The CDR3 DNA reads TGTGCCAGCAGTTGGACAGGGGGGGAATCTGGCTACACCTTC.

The chain joins TRBV7-2 to TRBJ2-3; a possible D gene is TRBD2 (5 bases). This CDR3 is 14 amino acids long. V was cut by 0 bases and J by 13 bases, with 17 bases left in between. Germline V gene sequence: CDR1 SGHTA, CDR2 FQGNSA. The CDR3 region is CASSLALNLVEEYF. DNA of the CDR3: TGTGCCAGCAGCTTAGCGCTAAACCTGGTGGAGGAGTATTTT.

V usage is TRBV6-6 and J usage is TRBJ2-5; D ambiguous. This CDR3 contains 11 residues. Germline assignment: CDR1 MNHNY and CDR2 SVGAGI (reference sequence). V lost 4 bases to trimming and J lost 7 bases, with 7 bases between them. CDR3 residues: CASSSAGTQYF. In DNA form, the CDR3 reads TGTGCCAGCAGTTCCGCCGGGACCCAGTACTTC.

This rearrangement joins TRBV7-9 to TRBJ1-4; 9 nucleotides align to TRBD1. CDR3 length equals 15 residues. V lost 3 bases, J lost 5 bases, and 4 bases stayed unmatched. Germline loops: CDR1 SEHNR, CDR2 FQNEAQ (reference sequence). CDR3 in amino acids: CASSLGGQGNEKLFF. CDR3 in DNA: TGTGCCAGCAGCTTGGGGGGACAGGGAAATGAAAAACTGTTTTTT.

The chain uses TRBV5-1 and TRBJ2-2, with 9 bases fitting TRBD2. This CDR3 contains 17 residues. Germline CDR1 and CDR2: SGHRS and YFSETQ. J gave up 5 bases and V 0 bases, and 8 bases lay outside the gene matches. CDR3 in amino acids: CASSLARGGGRTGELFF. The CDR3 region has the DNA TGCGCCAGCAGCTTGGCCCGCGGGGGGGGGCGGACCGGGGAGCTGTTTTTT.

The chain uses TRBV13 and TRBJ2-7; D may be TRBD2 (6 bases). The germline gives CDR1 PRHDT, CDR2 FYEKMQ (reference sequence). V lost 5 bases to trimming and J lost 0 bases, with 26 bases between them. This CDR3 region has 19 residues. CDR3 residues: CASSPGTPIPRSTSYEQYF. CDR3 coding DNA: TGTGCCAGCAGCCCCGGGACTCCGATCCCCCGAAGTACCTCCTACGAGCAGTACTTC.